One and the same sample provided the 17 T cell receptor beta chains below, sequenced in a study of shared clonotypes between healthy human individuals (dated by TCRdb to about 2020). To prepare the library, the immunoSEQ multiplex PCR assay was applied. Here the immuneACCESS table is served through TCRdb, limited to in-frame sequences with V and J called. Missing clones are a known gap in these copies; in checked studies unresolved V genes cover under half, and the rest lacks a known reason. Across this sample there are fewer than 2.5 million clones, with 93% seen only once. Approximately 0.35% of the sample is taken by the ten largest. The source material was naive CD4+ T cells from PBMCs. Interpreted using the paper, the cell subset or site label stands for: CD45RA+ positively selected. The receptors come from a man between 18 and 35 years old in good health. Some clones in this sample may be carry-over from other donors' samples.

The chain joins TRBV18 to TRBJ1-5; D call uncertain. From germline, CDR1 is KGHSH and CDR2 LQKENI. V shed 0 bases and J shed 3 bases, with 3 bases lying between them. The CDR3 has 13 residues. The CDR3 here is CASSPPSNQPQHF. CDR3 sequence (DNA): TGTGCCAGCTCACCACCCTCCAATCAGCCCCAGCATTTT.

The rearrangement links TRBV28 to TRBJ2-7; a weak D match, TRBD1 (5 bases). CDR1 MDHEN and CDR2 SYDVKM come from the germline V gene. CDR3 length equals 13 residues. V shed 6 bases and J shed 2 bases, with 11 bases lying between them. CDR3 sequence: CASSFQGPYEQYF. The CDR3 DNA reads TGTGCCAGCAGCTTTCAGGGTCCCTACGAGCAGTACTTC.

V is TRBV30 and J is TRBJ2-3; 8 bases agree with TRBD2. The CDR3 loop spans 16 amino acids. The germline V gene has CDR1 GTSNPN and CDR2 SVGIG (reference sequence). V gave up 5 bases and J gave up 1 base; unmatched junction bases: 11. The CDR3 loop is CAWLAGPRGGTDTQYF. The CDR3 nucleotides are TGTGCCTGGTTAGCGGGGCCTAGGGGCGGCACAGATACGCAGTATTTT.

The chain links TRBV28 to TRBJ1-1, with D possibly TRBD1 on 5 matching bases. Germline CDR1 and CDR2: MDHEN and SYDVKM. CDR3 length: 14 residues. Trimming pared 5 bases from V and 7 bases from J, leaving 17 bases between. The CDR3 region is CASSPIRDRDEAFF. CDR3 sequence (DNA): TGTGCCAGCAGTCCTATCCGGGACCGCGATGAAGCTTTCTTT.

Here the CDR3 reads CASSKGGLEQYF. The CDR3 DNA follows: TGTGCCAGCAGCAAAGGTGGGCTGGAGCAGTACTTC. The genes are TRBV6-6 and TRBJ2-7; D remains ambiguous. V lost 6 bases and J lost 7, with 13 bases in between. The CDR3 covers 12 residues. Germline V gene data show CDR1 as MNHNY and CDR2 as SVGAGI (reference sequence).

Note on this clone: The sample carries other DNA sequences with the same CDR3. This CDR3 is CASSPGVGNEKLFF. In nucleotides, the CDR3 is TGTGCCAGCTCCCCGGGAGTGGGTAATGAAAAACTGTTTTTT. This chain connects TRBV18 to TRBJ1-4; D unresolved. Between the trimmed V and J ends, which lost 6 bases and 4 bases, there was a span of 12 bases. Germline V gives CDR1 KGHSH, CDR2 LQKENI. The CDR3 loop spans 14 amino acids.

J is TRBJ2-1 and V is TRBV27; 9 bases fit TRBD1. Germline V gene data show CDR1 as MNHEY and CDR2 as SMNVEV (reference sequence). The CDR3 length is 16 residues. J lost 6 bases, V lost 5 bases, and 11 bases had no gene match. CDR3 in DNA: TGTGCCAGCAGTCTCCACAGGGGGCCCTCTCCCAATGAGCAGTTCTTC. Protein: CASSLHRGPSPNEQFF.

The chain uses TRBV6-1 and TRBJ2-3; D might be TRBD2 (6 bases). V was clipped by 4 bases and J by 13 bases, with 12 bases between them. CDR3 length equals 11 residues. Germline V gives CDR1 MNHNS, CDR2 SASEGT. The CDR3 DNA is TGTGCCAGCAGTGGGGCGGTAGCGGAGTATTTT. It yields the protein CASSGAVAEYF.

This clone was detected once. The V and J genes are TRBV7-9 and TRBJ2-7; 7 bases map to TRBD1. Germline assignment: CDR1 SEHNR and CDR2 FQNEAQ (reference sequence). V lost 6 bases, J lost 1 base, and 6 bases stayed unmatched. CDR3 length: 14 amino acids. The CDR3 region has the DNA TGTGCCAGCAGGACCCGGGACAGTTCCTACGAGCAGTACTTC. This gives the protein CASRTRDSSYEQYF.

In DNA form, the CDR3 reads TGTGCCAGCAGGTCCTTGATAGGGATCAGCAATGAGCAGTTCTTC. Protein sequence: CASRSLIGISNEQFF. This rearrangement joins TRBV7-8 to TRBJ2-1, with D uncertain. The length of the CDR3 is 15 residues. V lost 6 bases, J lost 6 bases, and 18 bases lay in between. The germline V gene has CDR1 SGHVS and CDR2 FQNEAQ.

This clone showed up just once. CDR3 residues: CASSRTGDEAFF. The CDR3, as DNA: TGTGCCAGCAGTAGGACAGGGGATGAAGCTTTCTTT. This chain uses TRBV27 with TRBJ1-1; 9 bases map to TRBD1. J lost 7 bases, V lost 5 bases, and 2 bases had no gene match. The germline gives CDR1 MNHEY, CDR2 SMNVEV (reference sequence). CDR3 length equals 12 residues.

The J gene is TRBJ2-1, the V gene TRBV10-2; 9 positions agree with TRBD1. V shed 6 bases, J shed 2 bases, and the junction held 5 bases outside the gene matches. The CDR3 contains 15 residues. Germline V gene data show CDR1 as WSHSY and CDR2 as SAAADI. The CDR3, as DNA: TGCGCCAGCAGACTGGGACAGGGAGCCTACAATGAGCAGTTCTTC. Translating gives CASRLGQGAYNEQFF.

J is TRBJ1-1 and V is TRBV4-1; D unclear. The CDR3 is 16 amino acids. In germline, CDR1 is MGHRA, CDR2 YSYEKL. Trimming stripped 1 base from V and 3 bases from J, with 15 bases between. CDR3 loop: CASSQAIPRWDTEAFF. CDR3 in DNA: TGCGCCAGCAGCCAAGCTATTCCCAGGTGGGACACTGAAGCTTTCTTT.

J is TRBJ2-1 and V is TRBV5-6; D call uncertain. This CDR3 has 11 residues. The germline V and J ends were trimmed by 1 base and 9 bases, with 5 bases remaining between them. Germline CDR1 and CDR2: SGHDT and YYEEEE. CDR3 bases: TGTGCCAGCAGCTTGACCAGTGAGCAGTTCTTC. Translating gives CASSLTSEQFF.

This clone was observed a handful of times. The chain carries TRBV2 and TRBJ1-4, with 10 bases that match TRBD1. V shed 9 bases and J 11 bases; nucleotides not matched to a gene: 9. The CDR3 totals 13 residues. The germline V gene has CDR1 SNHLY and CDR2 FYNNEI. The CDR3 region has the DNA TGTGCCAGTGTGGGACAGGGGCCCCCCAAACTGTTTTTT. This encodes CASVGQGPPKLFF. The whole variable domain, remainder taken from reference TRBV2 and TRBJ1-4, is EPEVTQTPSHQVTQMGQEVILRCVPISNHLYFYWYRQILGQKVEFLVSFYNNEISEKSEIFDDQFSVERPDGSNFTLKIRSTKLEDSAMYFCASVGQGPPKLFFGSGTQLSVL.

This clone showed up just once. The V call is TRBV28, the J call TRBJ2-7, with D unresolved. Germline V gene lookup returns CDR1 MDHEN and CDR2 SYDVKM. This CDR3 has 13 amino acids. V was cut by 8 bases and J by 2 bases, with 13 bases left in between. Written as DNA, the CDR3 is TGTGCCAGCTACACCAGAGAAACCTACGAGCAGTACTTC. It yields the protein CASYTRETYEQYF.

This chain connects TRBV15 to TRBJ1-3; the D is unclear. Germline V lookup: CDR1 LNHNV, CDR2 YYDKDF (reference sequence). CDR3 length equals 19 residues. Between the trimmed V and J ends, which lost 5 bases and 0 bases, there was a span of 23 bases. The CDR3 coding sequence is TGTGCCACCAGCCGTCGCGCGAACCTTAATCCCTACTCTGGAAACACCATATATTTT. Translation gives CATSRRANLNPYSGNTIYF.